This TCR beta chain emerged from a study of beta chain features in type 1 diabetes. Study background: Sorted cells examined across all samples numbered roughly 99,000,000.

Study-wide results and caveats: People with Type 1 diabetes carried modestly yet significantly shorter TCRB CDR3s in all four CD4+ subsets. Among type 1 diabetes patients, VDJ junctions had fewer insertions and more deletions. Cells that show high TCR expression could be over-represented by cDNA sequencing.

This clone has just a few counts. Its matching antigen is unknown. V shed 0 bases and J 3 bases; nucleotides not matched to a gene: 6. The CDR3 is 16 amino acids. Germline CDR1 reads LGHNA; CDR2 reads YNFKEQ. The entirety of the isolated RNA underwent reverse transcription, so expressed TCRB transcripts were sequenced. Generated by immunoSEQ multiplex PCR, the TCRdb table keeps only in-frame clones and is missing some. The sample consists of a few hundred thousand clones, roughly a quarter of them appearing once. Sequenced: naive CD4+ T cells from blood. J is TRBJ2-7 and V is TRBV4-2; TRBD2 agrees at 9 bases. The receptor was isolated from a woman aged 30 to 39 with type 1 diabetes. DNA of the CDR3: TGTGCCAGCAGCCAAGACCTAGCGGGGTTATACTACGAGCAGTACTTC. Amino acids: CASSQDLAGLYYEQYF.